This T cell receptor beta chain came from a study of cytomegalovirus exposure and HLA in healthy donors (dated by TCRdb to 2016 to 2017). Study-wide context: According to an earlier analysis of a few hundred of the donors, about 179 million T cells yielded some 120 million unique TCR beta sequences and 276 Gb of sequence data. Around 300 gigabases of sequencing data and around 87 million unique TCR sequences were included in an early release covering 500 to 750 HLA-typed donors. Of the roughly 400 genotyped donors, over 70% fell in the genetic ancestry cluster associated with self-reported Caucasian donors. The aim of the study was to test whether cataloging public T cell receptors could identify signatures of past pathogen exposure. The study profiled the T cell repertoires of hundreds of subjects by immunosequencing and related them to cytomegalovirus serostatus. Besides the first cohort of 666 subjects, a separate validation cohort made up of 120 different subjects was used. To predict cytomegalovirus infection status, the study brought together high-throughput TCR immunosequencing, statistical association of individual TCRs with disease status, and machine learning. A later analysis re-examined previously published TCR beta repertoires from 610 or so donors and added high-resolution HLA genotyping to investigate patterns of TCR occurrence. The later analysis used no new phenotypic data to find candidate immune exposures, relying instead on TCR beta sequences and their occurrence across donors. In an earlier analysis of 500 to 650 of the donors, high-throughput TCR beta sequencing was used to judge whether each TCR beta V gene segment behaved as functional or pseudogenic. Alongside the repertoire data, information on donor age, sex, ethnicity and CMV serostatus was compiled. In a later genetic analysis, genome-wide SNP genotypes for about 55% of the roughly 670 donors were used, and that subset was treated as a discovery cohort. Every discovery cohort repertoire had been produced on one sequencing platform. HLA typing covered class I and class II loci at four-digit resolution. Typing coverage differed by locus: A, B, C, DRB1 and DQB1 were typed in roughly 620-640 donors, DQA1 in roughly 500, DPA1 in 600 to 610, and DPB1 in just under 480. Four or five DR-DQ haplotypes were handled as single units for association and clustering because linkage in the cohort was strong. Across some 400 genotyped donors of the cohort, an average of roughly 200,000 unique TCR beta nucleotide sequences per donor were sequenced, and roughly 20% of those sequences were non-productive.

The cohort was made up of approximately 700 healthy bone marrow donors. Cohort members were all nominally healthy when sampled, although unrecorded immune exposures were likely present. The donor was CMV seropositive and was included in the group of around 300 seropositive cohort members. A peripheral blood sample was provided by each donor, and peripheral blood mononuclear cells were used for TCR beta sequencing. The Qiagen DNeasy Blood Extraction Kit was used to extract genomic DNA from the blood cell samples. Preparation of the library involved the immunoSEQ multiplex PCR assay. For the multiplex PCR, a mixture combining 60 forward primers for TCR Vbeta segments and 13 reverse primers for TCR Jbeta segments was used. The CDR3 region of rearranged TCR beta genes was amplified from genomic DNA with a multiplex PCR assay. Amplified TCR beta libraries were sequenced as 87-base-pair reads on the Illumina HiSeq System. Under the source paper's analysis protocol: Across the 600 to 700 repertoires, a later analysis counted 75 million to 90 million unique TCR beta chains, some 11 million of which were shared by at least two donors. Raw reads were error-corrected and collapsed into unique sequences by a nearest-neighbor algorithm in which closely related sequences were merged to remove PCR and sequencing errors. V, D and J gene segments were assigned by aligning CDR3 sequences to IMGT reference sequences. For a sequence to be retained, at least a six-nucleotide match to both a V gene segment and a J gene segment was required. Rearrangements were classified as productive when the CDR3 lacked stop codons and remained in frame with V and J, and all other rearrangements were classified as non-productive. Following IMGT convention, CDR3 was defined as the stretch from the second conserved V-encoded cysteine to the conserved J-encoded phenylalanine. The earlier analysis of more than 450 of the donors excluded sequences that lacked an unambiguous match to a single V gene segment. An earlier analysis of under 750 of the donors called V segments functional above 56.7% productive rearrangements and segregating when the between-donor standard deviation exceeded 5%. A statistical classification framework was built to diagnose cytomegalovirus status from the catalog of TCR beta chain sequences. In a later analysis, V and J genes were assigned by comparing TCR nucleotide sequences against IMGT/GENE-DB human TR gene sequences. The TCRdist pipeline was used in a later analysis to assign CDR3 sequences and most-parsimonious VDJ recombination scenarios. In a later analysis, each TCR beta chain was defined by its CDR3 amino acid sequence together with its V-gene family, and reads lacking a unique V-gene family were excluded. A later analysis removed roughly 590 highly shared, low-generation-probability nucleotide sequences to deal with suspected cross-contamination and a sequencing artifact. A later analysis calculated a clonal expansion index for each public chain from normalized within-repertoire ranks of inferred template counts. Generation probabilities in a later analysis came from a VDJ recombination model fitted to out-of-frame rearrangements, and those results were checked against IGoR. In a later analysis, hypergeometric tests were used to score TCR-TCR, TCR-HLA and TCR-CMV co-occurrence, with a repertoire-size bias correction applied to TCR pairs. To estimate false discovery rates, a later analysis permuted the HLA or CMV assignments 20 times. In a later analysis, co-occurring TCRs were grouped using DBSCAN, and TCRdist sequence similarity was added for clustering within HLA-allele-positive subsets. For co-occurrence clustering, repertoires with fewer than 30,000 or more than 120,000 public chains were excluded, along with four to six repertoires with anomalous nucleotide sharing. In its TCRdb copy, this immuneACCESS table keeps in-frame sequences only and misses some clones. Where compared with another copy, unresolved V genes explain less than half of these, and the others have no known cause. That table furnishes V, J and clone size, whereas the DNA furnished D and trimming. This sample is represented by roughly 170,000 clones; 65% to 85% of them were singletons. The ten biggest clones cover roughly 4.7% of the sample.

The V end loses 5 bases and the J end loses 4 bases, and a stretch of 8 bases separates them. The germline V gene encodes CDR1 GTSNPN and CDR2 SVGIG (reference sequence). The CDR3 numbers 11 residues from cysteine through phenylalanine. This entry keeps only the CDR3 DNA: 33 bases, framed from base 1. About this clone itself: The antigen it recognizes is unknown. One base away there is no much larger clone; base qualities are not given.

Study-wide findings and limitations: A few of the identified cytomegalovirus-associated TCR beta chains were confirmed in vitro to be specific for cytomegalovirus antigens. A later analysis found that HLA-associated TCR beta chains were more clonally expanded and had lower generation probabilities than equally common non-associated chains. Cytomegalovirus status was reported to be diagnosed by the classifier with high specificity and sensitivity in both the original and validation cohorts. A cluster of highly shared sequence variants was judged likely to represent a technical artifact of the sequencing pipeline. Only TCR beta chains were sequenced in this cohort, and the absence of alpha or paired-chain data limited detectable features. A further reported finding was that TCR beta sequences accurately predicted the HLA-A and HLA-B alleles for most subjects in the first cohort. Most CMV-associated TCR beta chains appeared to be HLA-restricted in a later analysis, and the HLA associations seemed to be driven largely by CMV exposure. Because counts were too low, about 15 rarely observed V segments, including chromosome 9 orphons, were left out of the earlier analysis of 500 to 750 of the donors. In a later analysis, TCR association rates were found to vary across HLA loci, with the most associated TCRs seen for DRB1 alleles and the fewest for HLA-C alleles. While some public TCRs were present in many individuals, most TCR sequences turned up only very rarely across donors. A later analysis associated about 17,000 TCR beta sequences with specific HLA alleles at a false discovery rate of 0.05. Compared with the approximately 670-donor mean, donors in an Asian-associated ancestry cluster had fewer N-insertions in productive TCRs, according to a later genetic analysis. V-gene and J-gene trimming of TCR beta chains was associated with a missense DCLRE1C variant in a later genetic analysis, and the association was replicated in an independent cohort. Some IMGT-functional V segments, including TRBV6-2 and TRBV6-3, could not be distinguished by the 87-base-pair reads and were therefore excluded. According to a later analysis, parvovirus B19, influenza, CMV and Epstein-Barr virus appeared linked to several top co-occurrence clusters. Because some donors lacked HLA typing at each locus, the association tests relied only on the typed subset. When HLA alleles, especially DR and DQ, strongly co-occurred, attributing TCR associations to individual alleles was difficult. The study gave a list of some 150 TCR beta chains associated with cytomegalovirus. Immune exposure information for the cohort was limited to CMV serostatus. Correlated functional status among segregating V segments might reflect linkage disequilibrium, but an unknown experimental factor could not be ruled out. It was suggested by the authors that the approach could potentially be generalized to other disease states and immunological phenotypes. An earlier analysis of approximately 570 of the donors showed that most TCR beta V segments appeared in productive rearrangements either about 87% or about 30% of the time, which broadly matched IMGT annotations. Sequencing depth was assumed to be roughly uniform across donors in the presence/absence analyses, though that assumption may not hold.

Sample: PBMCs. The receptor was derived from a woman between 45 and 65 years old in good health and CMV-seropositive. This sequence uses TRBV30 and TRBJ2-5, with no confidently assigned D gene. DNA sequence: TGTGCCTGGGGCGCAGGAGAGACCCAGTACTTC. It encodes CAWGAGETQYF.